This T cell receptor beta chain was identified in a study of beta chain features in type 1 diabetes. Study details: Cell yields, gender and age were comparable in patients and healthy donors. Findings and caveats of the study: TCRB rearrangement may or may not be influenced by HLA type; here this remained unresolved. Type 1 diabetes patients showed a moderate but significant shortening of TCRB CDR3s in all four CD4+ subsets. Type 1 diabetes patients had fewer VDJ junction insertions and more deletions. Researchers reported that naive, central memory and Treg TCRB repertoires appeared more similar in patients than in healthy donors.

Note on this clone: Its antigen is as yet unknown.

What was sequenced were expressed TCRB transcripts, since all of the isolated RNA had been reverse transcribed. The table came from immunoSEQ multiplex PCR; TCRdb's copy has only in-frame clones and leaves some out. The sample includes 600,000 to 700,000 clones, about an eighth of them seen just once. Germline values: CDR1 SQVTM, CDR2 ANQGSEA. This CDR3 region has 12 residues. With V trimmed by 7 bases and J by 5 bases, 5 bases remained unmatched. Material: naive CD4+ T cells from blood. The rearrangement uses TRBV29-1 and TRBJ2-3, with 8 bases aligning to TRBD1. The TCR comes from a man aged 18 to 29 with type 1 diabetes. CDR3 DNA: TGCAGCGGGGGACAGGTGGGAGATACGCAGTATTTT. This gives the protein CSGGQVGDTQYF.